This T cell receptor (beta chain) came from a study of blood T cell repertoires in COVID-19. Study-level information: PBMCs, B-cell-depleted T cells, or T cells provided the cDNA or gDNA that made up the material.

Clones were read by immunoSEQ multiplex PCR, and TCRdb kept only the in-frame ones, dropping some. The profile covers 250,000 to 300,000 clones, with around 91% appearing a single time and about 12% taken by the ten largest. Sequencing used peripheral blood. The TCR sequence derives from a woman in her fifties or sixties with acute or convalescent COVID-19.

In DNA form, the CDR3 reads TGCAGTGCTAGTGATTTCGGGACAGCTAGCAATTCACCCCTCCACTTT. It is translated as CSASDFGTASNSPLHF. The J gene is TRBJ1-6, the V gene TRBV20-1; TRBD1 aligns across 7 bases. The CDR3 length is 16 residues. Germline V gives CDR1 DFQATT, CDR2 SNEGSKA (reference sequence). J gave up 7 bases and V 3 bases, and 12 bases lay outside the gene matches.